This TCR beta chain is from a study of response to subunit inactivated influenza vaccine (dated by TCRdb to between 2017 and 2018). Turning to the overall study: To follow how T cells responded to a trivalent subunit inactivated influenza vaccine, the researchers relied on deep quantitative profiling of the T cell receptor repertoire. Paper-wide results and their limitations: It was suggested by the authors that each seasonal influenza vaccination may recruit only a limited number of new T cells.

Turning to this clonotype: Its antigen target is currently unknown. No per-base quality is available; no much larger clone lies one base away.

The library relied on RT-PCR. The sample was run on an Illumina HiSeq 2500. TCRdb's own reprocessing of the public reads used fastp at Q25 and MiXCR and kept productive beta chains. One record per CDR3 amino acid sequence lists the most common genes and DNA. The table for this sample lists hundreds of thousands of distinct CDR3 sequences; roughly 25% of them were counted only once. The ten biggest clones cover 1.5% to 2% of the sample. The V end loses 4 bases and the J end loses 4 bases, and a stretch of 13 bases separates them. The CDR3 holds 14 amino acids from the cysteine to the phenylalanine. Of all the DNA, just the CDR3 is kept, 42 bases in frame from base 1.

The TCR originated in a man aged 50 to 60 who received an inactivated influenza vaccine. Donor details come from another sample of the same person, matched by shared clones. Sample: CD4+ T cells sorted from PBMCs, taken 4 to 6 days after vaccination. The chain was built from TRBV12-3 or TRBV12-4 and TRBJ1-1; no confident D gene assignment can be made. Here the CDR3 is given as CASSSREILTEAFF. The nucleotides read TGTGCCAGCAGTTCAAGAGAGATCCTCACTGAAGCTTTCTTT.